This TCR beta chain was profiled in a study of cytomegalovirus exposure and HLA in healthy donors. In the case of this clone: Its target is unknown.

Notes on the study in general: As confirmed in vitro, three CMV-associated chains were specific for CMV antigens.

Everyone who donated was a healthy bone marrow donor. Both 60 Vbeta primers and 13 Jbeta primers went into the PCR. Only in-frame clones appear in the TCRdb table, and some are missing; sequencing was by immunoSEQ multiplex PCR. The sample includes around 100,000 clones, around 80% of them seen just once. Sequencing was done on a sample of PBMCs. The sequence came from a woman aged 18-35 years in good health and CMV-seropositive.

The CDR3 nucleotides read TGTGCCAGCAGCTTGGGGACAGAAAACACCGGGGAGCTGTTTTTT. It codes for CASSLGTENTGELFF. The V and J genes are TRBV13 and TRBJ2-2, with 7 bases fitting TRBD1. Germline V gene sequence: CDR1 PRHDT, CDR2 FYEKMQ (reference sequence). V was clipped by 3 bases and J by 2 bases; unmatched bases: 3. There are 15 residues in the CDR3.